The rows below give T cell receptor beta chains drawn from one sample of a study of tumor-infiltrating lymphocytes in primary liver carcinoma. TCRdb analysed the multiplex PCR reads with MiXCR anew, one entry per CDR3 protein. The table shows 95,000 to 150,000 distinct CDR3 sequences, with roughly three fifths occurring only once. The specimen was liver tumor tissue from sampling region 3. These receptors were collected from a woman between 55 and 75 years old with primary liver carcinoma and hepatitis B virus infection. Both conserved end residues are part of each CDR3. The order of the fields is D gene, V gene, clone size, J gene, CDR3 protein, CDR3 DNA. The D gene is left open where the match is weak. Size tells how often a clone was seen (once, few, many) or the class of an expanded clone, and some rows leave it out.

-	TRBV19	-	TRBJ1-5	CASSSRQLGNQPQHF	TGTGCCAGTAGTTCCCGCCAGCTAGGAAATCAGCCCCAGCATTTT
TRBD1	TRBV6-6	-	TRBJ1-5	CASSYSGQGGGNQPQHF	TGTGCCAGCAGTTACTCGGGGCAGGGGGGGGGCAATCAGCCCCAGCATTTT
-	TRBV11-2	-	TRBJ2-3	CASSGGGVVDTQNF	TGTGCCAGCAGCGGCGGGGGCGTGGTAGATACGCAGAATTTT
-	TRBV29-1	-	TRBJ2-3	CSVEGGRSTDTQYF	TGCAGCGTTGAGGGTGGGAGGAGCACAGATACGCAGTATTTT
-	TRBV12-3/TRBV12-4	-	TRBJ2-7	CASSGATSPTSYEQYF	TGTGCCAGCAGCGGGGCTACTAGCCCAACCTCCTACGAGCAGTACTTC
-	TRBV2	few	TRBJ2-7	CASNLLEDSTAYYEQYF	TGTGCCAGCAACCTCCTGGAGGACTCCACGGCCTACTACGAGCAGTACTTC
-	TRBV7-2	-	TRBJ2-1	CASSLMSGLTYNEQLF	TGTGCCAGCAGCTTAATGTCAGGCCTCACCTACAATGAGCAGCTCTTC
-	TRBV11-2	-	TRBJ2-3	CASSLVSRSTNTQYF	TGTGCCAGTAGCTTAGTAAGCCGCAGCACAAACACGCAGTATTTT
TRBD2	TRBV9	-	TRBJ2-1	CASSVVGGSNYPSSGNEQFF	TGTGCCAGCAGCGTAGTCGGCGGGAGCAACTACCCAAGTAGCGGGAATGAGCAGTTCTTC
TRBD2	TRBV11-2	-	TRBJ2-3	CARSLPGTRAQYF	TGTGCCAGGAGCCTGCCAGGGACTAGGGCGCAGTATTTT
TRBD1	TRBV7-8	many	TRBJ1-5	CASSLGTGQGGQPQHF	TGTGCCAGCAGCTTGGGCACGGGACAGGGGGGTCAGCCCCAGCATTTT
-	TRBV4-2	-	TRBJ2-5	CASSRAEGGEETQYF	TGTGCCAGTAGCCGAGCGGAAGGGGGAGAAGAGACCCAGTACTTC
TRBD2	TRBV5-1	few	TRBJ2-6	CASSLGLAGAGANVLTF	TGCGCCAGCAGCTTGGGACTAGCGGGAGCTGGGGCCAACGTCCTGACTTTC
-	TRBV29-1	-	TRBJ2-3	CSVIITAGSTGTQYF	TGCAGCGTTATCATCACGGCAGGAAGCACAGGTACGCAGTATTTT
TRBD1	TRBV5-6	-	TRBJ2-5	CASSLPFDREETQYF	TGTGCCAGCAGCTTGCCCTTCGACAGGGAAGAGACCCAGTACTTC
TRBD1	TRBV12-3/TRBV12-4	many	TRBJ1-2	CASSIRQGGEGYTF	TGTGCCAGCAGTATTCGACAGGGTGGAGAGGGCTACACCTTC
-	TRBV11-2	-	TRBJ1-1	CTSSFTKLGGDTDAFF	TGTACCAGCAGCTTCACGAAACTGGGGGGAGACACTGATGCTTTCTTT
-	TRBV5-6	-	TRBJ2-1	CASSLICSEQFF	TGTGCCAGCAGCTTGATTTGCAGTGAGCAGTTCTTC
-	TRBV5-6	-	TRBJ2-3	CASSRRAIPDTQYF	TGTGCCAGCAGCAGGAGGGCGATTCCAGATACGCAGTATTTT
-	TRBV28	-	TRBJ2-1	CASWDVGSYNEQFF	TGTGCCAGCTGGGACGTAGGCTCCTACAATGAGCAGTTCTTC
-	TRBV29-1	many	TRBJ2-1	CSVVRLDEQFF	TGCAGCGTTGTTCGTCTAGATGAGCAGTTCTTC
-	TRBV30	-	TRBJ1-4	CALSVVGGFEKLFF	TGTGCCTTGAGTGTCGTCGGGGGCTTTGAAAAACTGTTTTTT
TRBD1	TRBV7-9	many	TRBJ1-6	CASRSAGTGGITPLHF	TGTGCCAGCAGGTCAGCCGGGACAGGGGGTATCACACCCCTCCACTTT
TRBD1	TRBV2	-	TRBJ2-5	CASRATGEETQYF	TGTGCCAGCAGGGCGACAGGGGAAGAGACCCAGTACTTC
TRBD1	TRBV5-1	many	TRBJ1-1	CASSLATGRAEAFF	TGCGCCAGCAGCTTGGCGACAGGGAGAGCTGAAGCTTTCTTT
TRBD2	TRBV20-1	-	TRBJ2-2	CSDRVAGATGELFF	TGCAGTGATAGGGTAGCGGGAGCCACCGGGGAGCTGTTTTTT
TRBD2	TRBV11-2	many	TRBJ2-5	CASSLAPQVSGTGGPQETQYF	TGTGCCAGCAGCTTAGCCCCACAGGTCTCGGGTACGGGAGGTCCCCAAGAGACCCAGTACTTC
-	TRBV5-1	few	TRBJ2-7	CASSLGAEGEQYF	TGCGCCAGCAGCTTGGGAGCAGAGGGCGAGCAGTACTTC
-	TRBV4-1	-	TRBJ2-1	CASSQPPVSEQFF	TGCGCCAGCAGCCAACCACCCGTTAGTGAACAGTTCTTC
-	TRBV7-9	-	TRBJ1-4	CVSSLGESTNEKLFF	TGTGTCAGCAGCTTAGGGGAATCAACTAATGAAAAACTGTTTTTT
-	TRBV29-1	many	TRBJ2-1	CSVAAGVSLNEQFF	TGCAGCGTTGCAGCTGGGGTGTCCCTCAATGAGCAGTTCTTC
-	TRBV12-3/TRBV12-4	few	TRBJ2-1	CASAGDKGEQFF	TGTGCCAGCGCGGGCGACAAGGGGGAGCAGTTCTTC
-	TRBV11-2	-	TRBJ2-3	CASSSTRMRTDTQYF	TGTGCCAGCAGCTCAACTAGGATGCGCACAGATACACAGTATTTT
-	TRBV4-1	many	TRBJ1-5	CASSIRVGSNQPQHF	TGCGCCAGCAGCATAAGGGTGGGGAGCAATCAGCCCCAGCATTTT
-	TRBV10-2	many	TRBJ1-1	CASSDPAGNTEAFF	TGCGCCAGCAGTGACCCGGCGGGAAACACTGAAGCTTTCTTT
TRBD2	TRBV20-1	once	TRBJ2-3	CSARDVVSGTITDTQYF	TGCAGTGCTAGAGATGTAGTTAGCGGGACGATCACAGATACGCAGTATTTT
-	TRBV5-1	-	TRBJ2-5	CANSFNTPPQETQYF	TGCGCCAACAGCTTTAACACCCCACCTCAAGAGACCCAGTACTTC
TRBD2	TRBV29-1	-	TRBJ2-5	CSVEGPGLASVSQETQCF	TGCAGCGTTGAAGGTCCGGGACTAGCGAGCGTGAGCCAAGAGACCCAGTGTTTC
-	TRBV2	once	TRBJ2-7	CASKPRGEQYF	TGTGCCAGCAAGCCTAGGGGCGAGCAGTACTTC
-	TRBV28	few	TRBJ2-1	CASSQEDFLGNEQFF	TGTGCCAGCAGTCAAGAGGACTTCCTGGGGAATGAGCAGTTCTTC
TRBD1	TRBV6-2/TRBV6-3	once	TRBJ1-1	CANTGRVGRGDTEALF	TGTGCCAACACCGGACGAGTAGGCAGGGGGGACACTGAAGCTCTCTTT
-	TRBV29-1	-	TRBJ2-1	CSSYYSEQLF	TGCAGCTCCTACTACAGTGAGCAGTTATTC
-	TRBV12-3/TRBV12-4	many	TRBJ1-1	CASSTIGTEAFF	TGTGCCAGCAGCACCATCGGGACTGAAGCTTTCTTT
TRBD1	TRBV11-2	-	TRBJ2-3	CANNHELGTDTQYF	TGTGCCAACAACCATGAATTGGGGACAGATACACAGTATTTT
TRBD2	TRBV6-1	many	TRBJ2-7	CASTPASGFYEQYF	TGTGCCAGCACCCCGGCTAGCGGGTTCTACGAGCAGTACTTC